This record looks at one T cell receptor (beta chain) sequence and its context. This clonotype showed up just a few times. What this receptor recognizes is not known. Within one base of it there is no much larger clone, and no base qualities were kept. The sample comes from a study of identical twins listed by TCRdb under 2016. Context from the whole study: TCR alpha and beta repertoires from monozygotic twins, unrelated adults of various ages and cord blood were deep-sequenced to test whether fetal clonotypes persist. To rule out contamination, the twin experiments were replicated at different times with different library preparation protocols.

Every donor was a healthy Caucasian. Three pairs of female monozygotic twins, all aged about 18 to 29 years, made up the twin cohort. RNA for TCR libraries was isolated from peripheral blood mononuclear cells. The study at large found these results: A weaker excess of twin sharing was found in beta out-of-frame sequences because the signal-to-noise ratio was lowered by fewer shared sequences. In monozygotic twins, out-of-frame TCR alpha sharing was systematically underestimated by recombination models, although the models agreed with sharing between unrelated individuals. Because the same donors could not be followed over many years, the conclusions depended on cross-sectional statistical analysis. Zero-insertion analyses could be partly confounded by invariant T cells such as MAIT and iNKT, although diverse VJ usage argued against such confounding for most clonotypes. Abundant cord blood beta clonotypes carried fewer insertions; young adult naive repertoires showed a weaker similar trend, while memory repertoires showed none. Compared with coincidental sharing between unrelated individuals, an excess of low generation-probability sequences was observed among out-of-frame TCR alpha sequences shared between twins.

For CDR1 and CDR2, the germline V gene lists SGHRS and YFSETQ. Measured from the cysteine to the phenylalanine, the CDR3 is 15 residues long. Left in the record is the CDR3 DNA by itself, 45 bases read in frame from the first base. V and J are trimmed by 6 bases and 4 bases, and the gene matches miss 9 bases of the junction. Library generation was performed with 5' RACE. Instrument used: Illumina HiSeq 2000. A universal primer binding site was added through template switching, and the final cDNA carried a unique molecular identifier so that TCR cDNA molecules could be counted accurately. First-strand cDNA for TCR alpha and beta chains was synthesized from specific primers in the conserved constant-segment region. To control for contamination, each cDNA library was double barcoded with a SMART-Mk sample barcode plus Illumina barcodes. TruSeq adapter sequences, together with Illumina sample barcodes, were added in two successive PCR steps. The Illumina HiSeq platform was used with custom primers to sequence TCR alpha and beta cDNA libraries. The source study handled its data this way. MiGEC processed the raw reads to extract unique molecular identifiers, while MiXCR was used to determine the CDR3 positions. For each individual, recombination models were inferred using an EM algorithm with the repgenHMM and IGoR tools. The analysis of shared clonotypes was done with the tcR package in R, with sharing normalized by the product of cloneset sizes. To study raw recombination free of thymic and clonal selection effects, out-of-frame nonproductive sequences were analyzed. TCRdb handled the public reads itself, with Q25 trimming in fastp and clone calling in MiXCR, and kept productive beta chains. Every entry covers one CDR3 protein and lists the most common genes and DNA from its rows. For this entry, the V and J calls and clone size follow TCRdb and not the study's own pipeline. The sample profile shows approximately 620,000 distinct CDR3 sequences; approximately 9% of them were found once. 0.98% of the sample goes to the ten largest clones.

These data are also associated with another study on yellow fever vaccine responses in identical twins. Per the second study: The authors reported that the T cell response to vaccination in identical twins appeared partly convergent and partly personalized. In the study, vaccine-responding T cell clones were precisely tracked in identical twins.

The sequence links TRBV5-1 to TRBJ2-1; 8 of the junction bases match TRBD2. The clonotype originates from a young woman in good health. Sequences were obtained from PBMCs. The base sequence is TGCGCCAGCACCCGTGGGGTAGCGGGGTACAATGAGCAGTTCTTC. The translation is CASTRGVAGYNEQFF.